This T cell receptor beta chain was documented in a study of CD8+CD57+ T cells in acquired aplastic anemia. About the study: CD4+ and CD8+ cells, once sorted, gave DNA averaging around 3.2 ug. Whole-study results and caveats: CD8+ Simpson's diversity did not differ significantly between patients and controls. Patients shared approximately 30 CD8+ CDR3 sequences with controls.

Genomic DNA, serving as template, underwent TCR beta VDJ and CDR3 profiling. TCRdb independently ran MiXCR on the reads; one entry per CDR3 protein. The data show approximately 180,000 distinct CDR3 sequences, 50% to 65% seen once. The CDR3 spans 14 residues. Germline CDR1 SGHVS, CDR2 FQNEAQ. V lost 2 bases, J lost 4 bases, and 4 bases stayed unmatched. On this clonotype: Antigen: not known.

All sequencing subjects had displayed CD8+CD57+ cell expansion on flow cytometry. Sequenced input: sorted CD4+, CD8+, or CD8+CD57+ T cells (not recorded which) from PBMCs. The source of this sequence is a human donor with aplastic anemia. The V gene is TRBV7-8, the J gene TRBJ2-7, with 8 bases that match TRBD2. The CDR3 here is CASSLRRGGYEQYF. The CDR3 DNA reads TGTGCCAGCAGCTTAAGACGGGGGGGGTACGAGCAGTACTTC.